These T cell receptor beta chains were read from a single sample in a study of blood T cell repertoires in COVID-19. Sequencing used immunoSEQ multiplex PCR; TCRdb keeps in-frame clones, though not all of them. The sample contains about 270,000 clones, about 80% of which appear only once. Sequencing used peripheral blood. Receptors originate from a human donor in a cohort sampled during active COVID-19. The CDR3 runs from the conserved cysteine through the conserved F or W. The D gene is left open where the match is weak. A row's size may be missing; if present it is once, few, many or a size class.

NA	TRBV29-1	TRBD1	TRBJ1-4	TGCAGCGTCTCCGGGACAGGGAATGAAAAACTGTTTTTT	CSVSGTGNEKLFF
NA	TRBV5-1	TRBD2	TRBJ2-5	TGCGCCAGCAGCCTAGGACTAGCGGGAACGGTCCAAGAGACCCAGTACTTC	CASSLGLAGTVQETQYF
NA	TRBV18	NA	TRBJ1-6	TGTGCCAGCTCACCAGGGAGGGGACATAATTCACCCCTCCACTTT	CASSPGRGHNSPLHF
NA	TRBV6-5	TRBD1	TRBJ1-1	TGTGCCAGCAGTCTACGAATACAGGGGGAAGCTTTCTTT	CASSLRIQGEAFF
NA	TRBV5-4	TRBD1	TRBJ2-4	TGTGCCAGCAGCTTGGAGGCAGGGGGTGAAAACATTCAGTACTTC	CASSLEAGGENIQYF
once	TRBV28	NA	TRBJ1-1	TGTGCCAGCAGTCTCCTAAGTTCCGGCACTGAAGCTTTCTTT	CASSLLSSGTEAFF
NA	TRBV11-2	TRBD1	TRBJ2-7	TGTGCCAGCAGCATGCGAGATGTGAGGGACAGGGTCTCCTACGAGCAGTACTTC	CASSMRDVRDRVSYEQYF
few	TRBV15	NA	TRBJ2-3	TGTGCCACCAGTCGCCCGGAGGGTGTAGATACGCAGTATTTT	CATSRPEGVDTQYF
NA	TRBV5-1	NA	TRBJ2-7	TGCGCCAGCAGCTTGGAAGGGAGGGGGTACGAGCAGTACTTC	CASSLEGRGYEQYF
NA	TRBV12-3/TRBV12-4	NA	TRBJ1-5	TGTGCCAGCAGTTTGGGGGAGGCAGGGCCCCAGCATTTT	CASSLGEAGPQHF
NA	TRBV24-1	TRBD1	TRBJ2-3	TGTGCCACCTCGGACAGGGGGCGCCGTACAGATACGCAGTATTTT	CATSDRGRRTDTQYF
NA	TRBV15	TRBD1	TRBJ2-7	TGTGCCACCAGCAAAGGGACAGGGGGCCCCTACGAGCAGTACTTC	CATSKGTGGPYEQYF
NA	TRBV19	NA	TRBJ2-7	TGTGCCAGTAGTATATTTGGGGGGAAGGGGGCCGTCTACGAGCAGTACTTC	CASSIFGGKGAVYEQYF
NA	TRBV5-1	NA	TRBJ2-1	TGCGCCAGCAGCGAGGCACGGAATGAGCAGTTCTTC	CASSEARNEQFF
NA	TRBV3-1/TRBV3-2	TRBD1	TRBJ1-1	TGTGCCAGCAGCCCCACATTGACAGGGATGAACACTGAAGCTTTCTTT	CASSPTLTGMNTEAFF
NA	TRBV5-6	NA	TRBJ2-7	TGTGCCAGCAGCGCGACAGGTCCCTACGAGCAGTACTTC	CASSATGPYEQYF
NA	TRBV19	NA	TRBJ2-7	TGTGCCAGTAGTTGGGACACGGTCCCCTACGAGCAGTACTTC	CASSWDTVPYEQYF
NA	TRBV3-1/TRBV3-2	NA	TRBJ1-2	TGTGCCAGCAGCCGGGTTGTCGGGACAAACTATGGCTACACCTTC	CASSRVVGTNYGYTF
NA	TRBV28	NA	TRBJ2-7	TGTGCCAGCGAAGGACAGACCTACGAGCAGTACTTC	CASEGQTYEQYF
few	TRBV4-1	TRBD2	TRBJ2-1	TGCGCCAGCAGCCAAGAGGGGACTAGCGGTACAATGGGGCAGTTCTTC	CASSQEGTSGTMGQFF
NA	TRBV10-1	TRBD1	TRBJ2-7	TGCGCCAGCAGCCGGGACAGGGAAGATAATGGGCAGTACTTC	CASSRDREDNGQYF
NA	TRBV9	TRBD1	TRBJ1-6	TGTGCCAGCAGCGGAGGGACAGGGGGTAACTCACCCCTCCACTTT	CASSGGTGGNSPLHF
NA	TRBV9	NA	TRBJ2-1	TGTGCCAGCAGCGTATTGGACTTTGCCAATGAGCAGTTCTTC	CASSVLDFANEQFF
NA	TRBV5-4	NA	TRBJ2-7	TGTGCCAGCAGCTTCGGGAGCTCCTACGAGCAGTACTTC	CASSFGSSYEQYF
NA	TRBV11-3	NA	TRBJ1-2	TGTGCCAGCAGCTTAGGGGGGCCCTTCAGGTATGGCTACACCTTC	CASSLGGPFRYGYTF
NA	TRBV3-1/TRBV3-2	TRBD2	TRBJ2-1	TGTGCCAGCAGCCAAGATGTCCTAGCGGACAATGAGCAGTTCTTC	CASSQDVLADNEQFF
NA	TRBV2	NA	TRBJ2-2	TGTGCCAGCAGTGAAGTAACCGGGGAGCTGTTTTTT	CASSEVTGELFF
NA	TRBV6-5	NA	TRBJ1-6	TGTGCCAGCAGTACCCAGGGGAATTTCGGTTCACCCCTCCACTTT	CASSTQGNFGSPLHF
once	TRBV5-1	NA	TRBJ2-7	TGCGCCAGCAGCTTGAACATGCTCTACGAGCAGTACTTC	CASSLNMLYEQYF
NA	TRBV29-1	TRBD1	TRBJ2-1	TGCAGCGTCGTTCAGGGGGCTGAGGAGCAGTTCTTC	CSVVQGAEEQFF
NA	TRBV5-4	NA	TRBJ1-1	TGTGCCAGCAGCCAAGGCACCAGGGGAGTGCACACTGAAGCTTTCTTT	CASSQGTRGVHTEAFF
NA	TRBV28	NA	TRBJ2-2	TGTGCCAGCAGTTTAGCGGTAGGGCTGGGGAGCACCGGGGAGCTGTTTTTT	CASSLAVGLGSTGELFF
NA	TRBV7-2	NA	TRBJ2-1	TGTGCCAGCAGCTTAGTAAAACTAGTCGGCAATGAGCAGTTCTTC	CASSLVKLVGNEQFF
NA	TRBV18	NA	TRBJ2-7	TGTGCCAGCTCACCAAACCCTGGGCACGAGCAGTACTTC	CASSPNPGHEQYF
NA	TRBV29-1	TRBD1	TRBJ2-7	TGCAGCGCAGGACAGGGTGCCTACGAGCAGTACTTC	CSAGQGAYEQYF
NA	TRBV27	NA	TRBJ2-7	TGTGCCAGCAGAGGCACAGGCCGCACCTACGAGCAGTACTTC	CASRGTGRTYEQYF
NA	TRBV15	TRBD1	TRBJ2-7	TGTGCCACCAGCAGATCTTCCGGGACAGGGTTTTACGAGCAGTACTTC	CATSRSSGTGFYEQYF
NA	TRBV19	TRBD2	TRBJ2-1	TGTGCCAGTAGTACGGGCGGGGGGGCTTACAATGAGCAGTTCTTC	CASSTGGGAYNEQFF
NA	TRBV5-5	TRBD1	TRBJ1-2	TGTGCCAGCAGCTTGAGTGGGACAGGGTCCTCTAGCTATGGCTACACCTTC	CASSLSGTGSSSYGYTF
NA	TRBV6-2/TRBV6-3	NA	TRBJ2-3	TGTGCCAGCAGCCCTCTAGTCACAGATACGCAGTATTTT	CASSPLVTDTQYF
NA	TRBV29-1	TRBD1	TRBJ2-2	TGCAGCGTCGGGACAGGGGGCACCGGGGAGCTGTTTTTT	CSVGTGGTGELFF
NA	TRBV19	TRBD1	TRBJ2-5	TGTGCCAGTAGCCAGACAGGGGTACCGACCCTCCAAGAGACCCAGTACTTC	CASSQTGVPTLQETQYF
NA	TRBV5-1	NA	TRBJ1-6	TGCGCCAGCAGGTCAGGGTTCGCCGTAGGTTCACCCCTCCACTTT	CASRSGFAVGSPLHF
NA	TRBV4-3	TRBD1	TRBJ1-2	TGCGCCAGCAGCCAGACAGGGCCGGCAAATGGCTACACCTTC	CASSQTGPANGYTF
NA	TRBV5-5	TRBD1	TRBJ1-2	TGTGCCAGCAGCCTTGGCCGGGACAGGGCGTCTGGCTACACCTTC	CASSLGRDRASGYTF
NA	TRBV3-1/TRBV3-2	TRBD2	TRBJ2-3	TGTGCCAGCAGCCCGACGGGGGGACTAGCGGCAGATACGCAGTATTTT	CASSPTGGLAADTQYF
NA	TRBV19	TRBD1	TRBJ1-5	TGTGCCAGTAGTACCCCGTGGGGACAGGGCAATCAGCCCCAGCATTTT	CASSTPWGQGNQPQHF
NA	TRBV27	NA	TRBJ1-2	TGTGCCAGCAGTTCCCTCTCTAGGGCGGGGACGAAAGCTAACTATGGCTACACCTTC	CASSSLSRAGTKANYGYTF
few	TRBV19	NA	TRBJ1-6	TGTGCCAGTAGTATAACCCCGGGATCACCCCTCCACTTT	CASSITPGSPLHF
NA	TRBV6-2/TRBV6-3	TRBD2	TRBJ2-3	TGTGCCAGCAGTTCCGGGACTAGCGGCACAGATACGCAGTATTTT	CASSSGTSGTDTQYF
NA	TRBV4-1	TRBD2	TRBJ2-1	TGCGCCAGCAGCCAAGATCCCGGGAGGGCCATCTACAATGAGCAGTTCTTC	CASSQDPGRAIYNEQFF
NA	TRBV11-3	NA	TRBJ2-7	TGTGCCAGCAGCTTAGCCAGGGTCCGGTCCGAGCAGTACTTC	CASSLARVRSEQYF
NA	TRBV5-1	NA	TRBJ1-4	TGCGCCAGCAGCTTGATCGGGCGGGCTAATGAAAAACTGTTTTTT	CASSLIGRANEKLFF
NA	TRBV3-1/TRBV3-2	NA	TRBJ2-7	TGTGCCAGCAGCCAAGACCACGGGGGGCGAGAGCAGTACTTC	CASSQDHGGREQYF
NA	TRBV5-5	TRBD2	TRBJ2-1	TGTGCCAGCAGCATACTAGCGGGGGCCAATGAGCAGTTCTTC	CASSILAGANEQFF
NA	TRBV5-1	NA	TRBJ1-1	TGCGCCAGCAGCTTGGGAGCGGGGAGCACTGAAGCTTTCTTT	CASSLGAGSTEAFF